The entry below gives a single TCR beta chain sequence along with its context. The data originate from a study of blood T cell repertoires in COVID-19. Study summary: Samples came from the United States, Italy and Spain, spanning acute and convalescent COVID-19. PBMCs, B-cell-depleted T cells, or T cells were the source of the cDNA or gDNA that made up the material.

The CDR3 contains 15 residues. Germline values: CDR1 LNHDA, CDR2 SQIVND (reference sequence). V shed 5 bases and J shed 2 bases, with 16 bases lying between them. In the study's own analysis: By means of reference gene primer amplification, nucleated cell counts were estimated. Only in-frame clones appear in the TCRdb table, and some are missing; sequencing was by immunoSEQ multiplex PCR. The V and J calls and clone size were taken over from that table, and D and trimming were inferred from the DNA. The repertoire consists of a few hundred thousand clones, with 75% to 85% occurring once and the leading ten covering approximately 7.6%.

The rearrangement uses TRBV19 and TRBJ2-7; a possible D gene is TRBD2 (6 bases). Source material: peripheral blood. This sequence originates from a human donor in a cohort sampled during active COVID-19. CDR3 sequence: CASSVGTLGTYEQYF. CDR3 in DNA: TGTGCCAGTAGTGTTGGGACTTTGGGAACCTACGAGCAGTACTTC.